These 10 T cell receptor beta chains were all obtained from the same sample, sequenced in a study of T cell repertoires in cytomegalovirus infection. What these receptors recognize is not known. MiXCR, applied by TCRdb to the reads, yields one record per CDR3 protein. The table includes approximately 120,000 distinct CDR3 sequences, 32% detected once. The material sequenced was CD8+ T cells from cultured PBMCs, taken from culture after CMV antigen stimulation. Receptors were obtained from a human donor in good health (CMV status not recorded). Some clones in this sample may be carry-over from other donors' samples.

This clonotype has more than one count but fewer than ten. This rearrangement joins TRBV12-3 or TRBV12-4 to TRBJ1-2, with 8 bases lining up with TRBD1. The CDR3 is 16 residues long. V shed 1 base, J shed 4 bases, and the junction held 8 bases outside the gene matches. This CDR3 reads CASSLGTGRIGYGYTF. DNA of the CDR3: TGTGCCAGCAGTTTAGGGACAGGGAGGATAGGCTATGGCTACACCTTC.

This clonotype turned up a few times. The chain carries TRBV18 and TRBJ2-2, with no clear D. V lost 2 bases and J 4 bases, leaving 8 bases between the germline ends. This CDR3 is built from 14 residues. Looked up from germline, CDR1 is KGHSH and CDR2 is LQKENI. The CDR3 loop is CASSPYGTTGELFF. In nucleotides, the CDR3 is TGTGCCAGCTCACCATACGGTACCACCGGGGAGCTGTTTTTT.

The chain is built from TRBV20-1 and TRBJ1-1; D not resolved. Germline V gene lookup returns CDR1 DFQATT and CDR2 SNEGSKA (reference sequence). V dropped 0 bases and J dropped 5 bases, with 7 bases sitting between them. CDR3 length: 12 amino acids. In DNA form, the CDR3 reads TGCAGTGCTAGAGAGGGCTTTACTGAAGCTTTCTTT. Translation gives CSAREGFTEAFF.

The rearrangement links TRBV7-2 to TRBJ1-5; D might be TRBD1 (5 bases). CDR3 length: 17 amino acids. Per germline, CDR1 SGHTA and CDR2 FQGNSA. The ends were cut back, 5 bases at V and 0 bases at J, with 17 bases in the middle. The CDR3: CASSPDGGAPSNQPQHF. The CDR3 coding sequence is TGTGCCAGCAGCCCAGATGGCGGGGCCCCTAGCAATCAGCCCCAGCATTTT.

The chain links TRBV27 to TRBJ1-5; D call uncertain. CDR1 is MNHEY and CDR2 is SMNVEV in the germline V gene (reference sequence). V lost 6 bases to trimming and J lost 2 bases, with 11 bases between them. The CDR3 totals 14 residues. For the CDR3, the DNA is TGTGCCAGCAGAGAGAAGGAGGGCAATCAGCCCCAGCATTTT. It yields the protein CASREKEGNQPQHF.

This clonotype was counted between two and nine times. The chain uses TRBV7-9 and TRBJ1-1, with D maybe TRBD1 (6 bases). Per germline, CDR1 SEHNR and CDR2 FQNEAQ (reference sequence). CDR3 length equals 14 residues. V was clipped by 5 bases and J by 1 base, with 11 bases between them. The CDR3 protein is CASSTGHQNTEAFF. The CDR3 DNA sequence: TGTGCCAGCAGCACGGGACATCAGAACACTGAAGCTTTCTTT. Based on the CDR3 plus reference TRBV7-9 and TRBJ1-1, the full variable domain is DTGVSQNPRHKITKRGQNVTFRCDPISEHNRLYWYRQTLGQGPEFLTYFQNEAQLEKSRLLSDRFSAERPKGSFSTLEIQRTEQGDSAMYLCASSTGHQNTEAFFGQGTRLTVV.

This clonotype was found once. This rearrangement joins TRBV13 to TRBJ2-3, with TRBD1 matching over 8 bases. Germline CDR1 PRHDT, CDR2 FYEKMQ (reference sequence). V trimming: 3 bases; J trimming: 3 bases; junction bases outside the gene matches: 11. This CDR3 region has 17 residues. The CDR3 nucleotides read TGTGCCAGCAGCTTCATCCCGCGACAGGGGCAGACAGATACGCAGTATTTT. The encoded protein is CASSFIPRQGQTDTQYF.

This clonotype was detected a few times. The chain couples TRBV7-9 to TRBJ1-1; 9 positions match TRBD1. V shed 5 bases and J 11 bases; nucleotides not matched to a gene: 18. The CDR3 has 16 amino acids. Germline values: CDR1 SEHNR, CDR2 FQNEAQ (reference sequence). Written as DNA, the CDR3 is TGTGCCAGCAGCCCAATGGAAGGGACAGGGCGAACCGACGCTTTCTTT. It encodes CASSPMEGTGRTDAFF.

This clonotype came up many times. The chain couples TRBV19 to TRBJ1-5; 10 bases align to TRBD1. Trimming cost V 5 bases and J 5 bases; bases outside gene matches: 9. Germline V gene data show CDR1 as LNHDA and CDR2 as SQIVND (reference sequence). The length of the CDR3 is 16 residues. CDR3 region: CASSPRDRGRDQPQHF. The CDR3 coding sequence is TGTGCCAGTAGTCCTAGAGACAGGGGGCGCGATCAGCCCCAGCATTTT.

The chain has TRBV12-3 or TRBV12-4 and TRBJ1-1; D gene uncertain. Trimming shortened V by 7 bases and J by 0 bases, and 12 bases separated the two germline ends. The CDR3 extends over 14 amino acids. This CDR3 is CASNNHIVNTEAFF. The CDR3 DNA sequence: TGTGCCAGCAACAACCACATCGTGAACACTGAAGCTTTCTTT.